This T cell receptor (beta chain) appears in the sequencing data of a study of OX40 agonist ivuxolimab in advanced cancers. Turning to the study itself: Of the participants, 40% had some prior anti-PD-1, anti-PD-L1 or anti-CTLA-4 therapy, which was allowed.

Germline loops: CDR1 SGHRS, CDR2 YFSETQ. The ends were cut back, 0 bases at V and 1 base at J, with 4 bases in the middle. The CDR3 extends over 13 amino acids. Concerning this clone itself: What it recognizes is unknown. Other DNA sequences in this specimen translate into the identical CDR3.

Overall study results and limits: Circulating CD4+ and CD8+ T cells showed clonal expansion by week 6 at 0.1 to 3.0 mg/kg.

Data came from immunoSEQ multiplex PCR; TCRdb stores just in-frame clones and leaves some out. The table shows 70,000 to 75,000 clones, with 92% occurring only once. The starting material was CD4+ or CD8+ T cells sorted from blood, obtained in a trial of the OX40 agonist ivuxolimab. The origin of this receptor is an adult with an advanced solid tumor such as melanoma, head and neck, liver or kidney cancer. This chain joins TRBV5-1 and TRBJ1-1; D is unresolved. The CDR3 spells CASSLGGNTEAFF. The CDR3 nucleotides read TGCGCCAGCAGCTTGGGGGGGAACACTGAAGCTTTCTTT.